This record looks at one T cell receptor (beta chain) sequence and its context. Its antigen is undetermined. Adult allogeneic hematopoietic cell transplant recipients with steroid-refractory graft-versus-host disease were prospectively enrolled for research autopsy. Autopsy tissues included GI tract, liver, skin and lymphoid organs. This CDR3 comprises 19 residues. The germline V gene has CDR1 SNHLY and CDR2 FYNNEI. V lost 3 bases to trimming and J lost 0 bases; unmatched junction nucleotides: 11. Survey-depth TCRbeta CDR3 sequencing reported V/J genes and productive frequencies. Measured with immunoSEQ multiplex PCR; TCRdb has only the in-frame clones, and not every one. The sample contains fewer than 9,500 clones, about three quarters of which appear only once. These data belong to a study of tissue T cells after allogeneic stem cell transplantation. Study observations and caveats: Anatomically similar tissues had similar TCR repertoires within each patient.

The rearrangement uses TRBV2 and TRBJ1-6; 7 bases are a match to TRBD1. The sequence derives from a male patient aged 60 or over with steroid-refractory graft-versus-host disease after an allogeneic stem cell transplant. Certain T cells may be donor cells from the graft. This material consisted of skin, taken at autopsy. The CDR3 DNA reads as TGTGCCAGCAGTGATGACGAGGGACAGTCAAGCTCCTATAATTCACCCCTCCACTTT. Amino acid sequence: CASSDDEGQSSSYNSPLHF.